This TCR beta chain was identified in a study of T cells expressing NK-cell markers. The overall study: Underlying the TCR beta repertoires were sorted CD3+CD56+NKG2C+, CD3+CD56+NKG2C- and CD3+CD56-NKG2C+ T cells. Findings and caveats of the study: Four donors showed these clonotypes also leading the CD3+CD56-NKG2C+ fraction.

CDR3 length equals 13 residues. The V gene's germline CDR1 is MNHEY and CDR2 SMNVEV (reference sequence). With regard to this clonotype: Its antigen is currently unknown.

As the method of synthesis, 5'RACE template switching with UMIs yielded TCR beta cDNA. From its re-call of the 5' RACE reads, TCRdb lists each CDR3 protein once, without DNA. The sample totals roughly 160,000 distinct CDR3 sequences. This sequence originates from a man aged 18 to 69 in good health. The sequencing input was blood T cells: a sorted CD56 or NKG2C T cell subset, CD4+ or CD8+ T cells, or bulk PBMC T cells (not recorded which). The chain is built from TRBV27 and TRBJ1-5. CDR3 protein: CASSYYSNQPQHF.